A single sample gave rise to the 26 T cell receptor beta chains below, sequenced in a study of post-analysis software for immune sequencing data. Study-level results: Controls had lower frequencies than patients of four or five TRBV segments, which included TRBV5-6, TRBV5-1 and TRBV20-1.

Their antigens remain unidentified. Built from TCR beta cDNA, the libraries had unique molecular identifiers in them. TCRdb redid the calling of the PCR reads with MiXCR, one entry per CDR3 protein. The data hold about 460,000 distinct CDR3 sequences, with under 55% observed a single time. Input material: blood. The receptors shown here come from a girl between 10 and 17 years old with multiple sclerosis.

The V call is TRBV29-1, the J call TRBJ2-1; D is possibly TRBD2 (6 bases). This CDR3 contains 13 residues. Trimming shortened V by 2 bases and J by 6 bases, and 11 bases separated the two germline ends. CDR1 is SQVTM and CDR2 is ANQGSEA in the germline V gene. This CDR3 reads CSVEPGLSNEQFF. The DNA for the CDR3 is TGCAGCGTTGAACCGGGACTCTCCAATGAGCAGTTCTTC.

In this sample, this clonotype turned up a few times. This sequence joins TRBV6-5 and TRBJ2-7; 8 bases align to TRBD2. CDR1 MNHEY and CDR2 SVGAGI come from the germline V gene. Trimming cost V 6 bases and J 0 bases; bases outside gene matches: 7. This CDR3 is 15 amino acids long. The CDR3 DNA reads TGTGCCAGCAGGTGGAGCGGGGGAAGCTCCTACGAGCAGTACTTC. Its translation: CASRWSGGSSYEQYF.

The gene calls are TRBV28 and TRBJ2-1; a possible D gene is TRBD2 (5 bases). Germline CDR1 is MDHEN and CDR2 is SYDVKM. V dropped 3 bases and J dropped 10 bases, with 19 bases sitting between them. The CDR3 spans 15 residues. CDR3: CASSFKRIHSYEQFF. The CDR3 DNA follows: TGTGCCAGCAGTTTCAAGCGGATACACTCCTACGAGCAGTTCTTC. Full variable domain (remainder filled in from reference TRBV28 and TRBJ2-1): DVKVTQSSRYLVKRTGEKVFLECVQDMDHENMFWYRQDPGLGLRLIYFSYDVKMKEKGDIPEGYSVSREKKERFSLILESASTNQTSMYLCASSFKRIHSYEQFFGPGTRLTVL.

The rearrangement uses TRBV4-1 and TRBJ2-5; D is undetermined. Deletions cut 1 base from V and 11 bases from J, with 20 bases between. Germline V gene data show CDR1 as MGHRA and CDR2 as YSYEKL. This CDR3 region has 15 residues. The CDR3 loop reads CASSQVTERHNEQYF. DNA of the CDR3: TGCGCCAGCAGCCAAGTTACGGAACGCCACAATGAGCAGTACTTC.

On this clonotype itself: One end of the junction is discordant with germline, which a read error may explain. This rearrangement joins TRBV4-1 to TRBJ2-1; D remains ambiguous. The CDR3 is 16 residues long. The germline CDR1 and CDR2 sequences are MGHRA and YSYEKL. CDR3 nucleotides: TGCGCCAGCAGCCAAGTCGACTTGATGTCCTACAATGGGCAGTTCTTC. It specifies CASSQVDLMSYNGQFF.

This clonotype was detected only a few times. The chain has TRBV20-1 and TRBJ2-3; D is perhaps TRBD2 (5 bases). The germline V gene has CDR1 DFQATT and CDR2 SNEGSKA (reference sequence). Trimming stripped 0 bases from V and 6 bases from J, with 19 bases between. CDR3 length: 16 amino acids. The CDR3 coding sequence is TGCAGTGCTAGAGATTTTGGGGAGCACAGTTGGGATACGCAGTATTTT. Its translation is CSARDFGEHSWDTQYF.

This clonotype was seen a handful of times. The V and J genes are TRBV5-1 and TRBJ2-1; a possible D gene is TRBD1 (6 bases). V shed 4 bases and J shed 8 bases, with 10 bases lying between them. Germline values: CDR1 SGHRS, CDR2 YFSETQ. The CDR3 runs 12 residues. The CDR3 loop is CASSTPGDEQFF. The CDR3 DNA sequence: TGCGCCAGCAGCACACCAGGGGATGAGCAGTTCTTC.

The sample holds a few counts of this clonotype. The CDR3 reads CASGRTEGTQYF. DNA of the CDR3: TGTGCCAGCGGACGGACAGAAGGAACGCAGTATTTT. This sequence joins TRBV5-5 and TRBJ2-3, with D perhaps matching TRBD1 (6 bases). The CDR3 extends over 12 amino acids. Trimming cost V 7 bases and J 9 bases, with 15 bases left between them. In germline, CDR1 is SGHKS, CDR2 YYEKEE (reference sequence). Combining the CDR3 with reference TRBV5-5 and TRBJ2-3 gives the whole variable domain DAGVTQSPTHLIKTRGQQVTLRCSPISGHKSVSWYQQVLGQGPQFIFQYYEKEERGRGNFPDRFSARQFPNYSSELNVNALLLGDSALYLCASGRTEGTQYFGPGTRLTVL.

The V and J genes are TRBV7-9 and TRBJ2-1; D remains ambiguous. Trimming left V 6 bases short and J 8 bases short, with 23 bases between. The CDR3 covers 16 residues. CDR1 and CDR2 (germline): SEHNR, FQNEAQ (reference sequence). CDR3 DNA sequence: TGTGCCAGCAGAAACACCATCGCCGGGCTGAGCGATGAGCAGTTCTTC. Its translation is CASRNTIAGLSDEQFF.

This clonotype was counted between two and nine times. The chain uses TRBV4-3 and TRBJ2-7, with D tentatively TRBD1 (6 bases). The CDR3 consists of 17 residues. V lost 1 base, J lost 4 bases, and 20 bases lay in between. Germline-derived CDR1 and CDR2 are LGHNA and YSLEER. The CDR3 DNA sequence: TGCGCCAGCAGCCAAGGGATCTCCCGCGAGGGGGATTACGAGCAGTACTTC. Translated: CASSQGISREGDYEQYF.

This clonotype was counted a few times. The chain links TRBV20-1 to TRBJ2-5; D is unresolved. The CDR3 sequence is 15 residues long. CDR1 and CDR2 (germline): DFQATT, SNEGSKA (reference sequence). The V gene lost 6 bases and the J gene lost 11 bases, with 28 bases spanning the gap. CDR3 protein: CSAKIPGPQRLKQYF. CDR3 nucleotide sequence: TGCAGTGCAAAAATCCCAGGCCCACAACGGCTCAAGCAGTACTTC.

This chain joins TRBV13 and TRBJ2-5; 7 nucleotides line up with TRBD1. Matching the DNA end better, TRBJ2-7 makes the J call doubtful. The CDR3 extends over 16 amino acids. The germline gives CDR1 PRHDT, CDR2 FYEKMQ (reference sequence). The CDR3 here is CASSSWNDRVLYEQYF. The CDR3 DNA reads TGTGCCAGCAGCTCCTGGAATGACAGGGTTTTATACGAGCAGTACTTC.

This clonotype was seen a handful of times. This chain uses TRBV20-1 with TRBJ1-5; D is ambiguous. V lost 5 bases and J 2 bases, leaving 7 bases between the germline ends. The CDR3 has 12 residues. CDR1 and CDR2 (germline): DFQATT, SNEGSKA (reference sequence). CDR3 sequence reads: CSASRGNQPQHF. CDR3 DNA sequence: TGCAGTGCTTCAAGGGGCAATCAGCCCCAGCATTTT.

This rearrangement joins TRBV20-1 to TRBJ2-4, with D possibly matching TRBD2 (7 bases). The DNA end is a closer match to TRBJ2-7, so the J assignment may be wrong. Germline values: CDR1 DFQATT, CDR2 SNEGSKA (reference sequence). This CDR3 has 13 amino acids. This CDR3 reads CSGVGGAHYEQYF. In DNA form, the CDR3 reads TGCAGTGGGGTGGGGGGGGCCCACTACGAGCAGTACTTC.

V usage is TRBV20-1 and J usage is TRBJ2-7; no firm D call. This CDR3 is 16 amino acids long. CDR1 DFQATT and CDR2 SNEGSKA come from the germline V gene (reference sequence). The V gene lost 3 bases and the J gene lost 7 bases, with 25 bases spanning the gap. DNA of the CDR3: TGCAGTGCTAGTAGCCCCACAAGATCTCCGAAGAATGAGCAGTACTTC. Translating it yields CSASSPTRSPKNEQYF.

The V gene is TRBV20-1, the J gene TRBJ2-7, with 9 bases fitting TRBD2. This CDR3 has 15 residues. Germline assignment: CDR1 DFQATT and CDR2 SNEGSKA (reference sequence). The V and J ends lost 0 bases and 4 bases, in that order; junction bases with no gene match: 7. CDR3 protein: CSARDLGGREYEQYF. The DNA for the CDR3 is TGCAGTGCTAGAGATCTCGGCGGGAGGGAATACGAGCAGTACTTC.

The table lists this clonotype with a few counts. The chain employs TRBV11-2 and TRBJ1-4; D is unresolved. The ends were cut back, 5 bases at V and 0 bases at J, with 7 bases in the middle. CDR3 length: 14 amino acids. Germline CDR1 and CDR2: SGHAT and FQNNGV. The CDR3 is CASSPTATNEKLFF. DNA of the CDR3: TGTGCCAGCAGCCCAACAGCAACTAATGAAAAACTGTTTTTT.

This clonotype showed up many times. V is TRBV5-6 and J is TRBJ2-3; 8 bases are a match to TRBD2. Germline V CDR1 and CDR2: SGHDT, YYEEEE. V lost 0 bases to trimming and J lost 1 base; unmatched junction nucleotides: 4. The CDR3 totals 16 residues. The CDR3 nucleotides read TGTGCCAGCAGCTTGGGCCTAGCGGGCCGCACAGATACGCAGTATTTT. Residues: CASSLGLAGRTDTQYF.

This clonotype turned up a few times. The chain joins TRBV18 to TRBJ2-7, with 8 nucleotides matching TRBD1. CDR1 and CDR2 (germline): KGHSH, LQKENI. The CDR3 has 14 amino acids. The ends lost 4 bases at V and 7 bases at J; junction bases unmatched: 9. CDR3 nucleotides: TGTGCCAGCTCACTGGACAGGGCTTGGTCAGAGCAGTACTTC. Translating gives CASSLDRAWSEQYF. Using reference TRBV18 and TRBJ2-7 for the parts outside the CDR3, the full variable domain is NAGVMQNPRHLVRRRGQEARLRCSPMKGHSHVYWYRQLPEEGLKFMVYLQKENIIDESGMPKERFSAEFPKEGPSILRIQQVVRGDSAAYFCASSLDRAWSEQYFGPGTRLTVT.

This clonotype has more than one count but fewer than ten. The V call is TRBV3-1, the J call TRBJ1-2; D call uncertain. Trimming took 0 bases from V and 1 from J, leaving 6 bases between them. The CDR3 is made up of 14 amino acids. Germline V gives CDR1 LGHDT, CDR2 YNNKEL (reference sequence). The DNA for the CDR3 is TGTGCCAGCAGCCAAGAGATCGATAACTATGGCTACACCTTC. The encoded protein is CASSQEIDNYGYTF.

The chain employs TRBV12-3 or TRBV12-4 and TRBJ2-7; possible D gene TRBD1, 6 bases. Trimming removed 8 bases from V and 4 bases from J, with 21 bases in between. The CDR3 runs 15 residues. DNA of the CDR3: TGTGCCAGCTCCTGGGGGCAGGGGATTCTTTACGAGCAGTACTTC. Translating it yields CASSWGQGILYEQYF.

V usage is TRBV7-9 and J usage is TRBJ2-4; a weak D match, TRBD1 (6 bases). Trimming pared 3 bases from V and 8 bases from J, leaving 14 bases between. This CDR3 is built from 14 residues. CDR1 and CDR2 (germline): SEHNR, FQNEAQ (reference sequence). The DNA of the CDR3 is TGTGCCAGCAGCTTTGGACAGTTGGGAGACATTCAGTACTTC. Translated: CASSFGQLGDIQYF. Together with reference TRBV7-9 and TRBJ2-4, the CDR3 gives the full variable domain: DTGVSQNPRHKITKRGQNVTFRCDPISEHNRLYWYRQTLGQGPEFLTYFQNEAQLEKSRLLSDRFSAERPKGSFSTLEIQRTEQGDSAMYLCASSFGQLGDIQYFGAGTRLSVL.

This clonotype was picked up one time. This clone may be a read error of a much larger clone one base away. This chain's CDR3 is CATSEIGRGQNNEQYF. The CDR3 DNA reads TGTGCCACCAGCGAGATAGGGCGGGGTCAAAACAATGAGCAGTACTTC. The J gene is TRBJ2-5, the V gene TRBV15; weak D call: TRBD2 (6 bases). CDR1 is LNHNV and CDR2 is YYDKDF in the germline V gene (reference sequence). CDR3 length equals 16 residues. The ends were cut back, 5 bases at V and 11 bases at J, with 27 bases in the middle.

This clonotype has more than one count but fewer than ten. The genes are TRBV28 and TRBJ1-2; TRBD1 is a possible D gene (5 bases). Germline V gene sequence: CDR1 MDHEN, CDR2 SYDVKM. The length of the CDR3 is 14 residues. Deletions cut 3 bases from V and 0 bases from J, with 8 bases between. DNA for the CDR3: TGTGCCAGCAGTTTGGGGGTGGCTAACTATGGCTACACCTTC. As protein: CASSLGVANYGYTF.

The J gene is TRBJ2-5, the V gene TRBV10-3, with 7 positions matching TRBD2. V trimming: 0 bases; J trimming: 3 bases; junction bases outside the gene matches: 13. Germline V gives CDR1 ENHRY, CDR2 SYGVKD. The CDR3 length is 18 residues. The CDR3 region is CAISESLTMTGGEETQYF. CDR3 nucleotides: TGTGCCATCAGTGAGTCCTTGACTATGACGGGGGGTGAAGAGACCCAGTACTTC.

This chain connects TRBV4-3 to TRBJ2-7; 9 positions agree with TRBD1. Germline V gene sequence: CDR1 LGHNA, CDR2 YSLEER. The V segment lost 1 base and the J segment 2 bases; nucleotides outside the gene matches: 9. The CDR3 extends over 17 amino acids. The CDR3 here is CASSQGFTGGYPYEQYF. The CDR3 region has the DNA TGCGCCAGCAGCCAAGGCTTCACAGGGGGCTATCCCTACGAGCAGTACTTC.